These 11 T cell receptor beta chains share one sample of origin, sequenced in a study of CD8+CD57+ T cells in acquired aplastic anemia. Template material for TCR beta VDJ and CDR3 profiling consisted of genomic DNA. TCRdb ran MiXCR on the reads and lists one entry per CDR3 protein. Of about 160,000 distinct CDR3 sequences listed, 71% are singletons. An expansion of CD8+CD57+ cells by flow cytometry had been shown in patients chosen for sequencing. Material: sorted CD4+, CD8+, or CD8+CD57+ T cells (not recorded which) from PBMCs. The receptor set was obtained from a human donor with aplastic anemia.

About this clonotype: A junction end diverges from the germline sequence, so it may reflect a read error. The rearrangement uses TRBV6-4 and TRBJ2-3; 8 bases align to TRBD1. Per the germline V gene, CDR1 is MRHNA and CDR2 is SNTAGT. The CDR3 loop spans 14 amino acids. CDR3 nucleotides: TGTGCCAGCAGCGACTCTCAGGGGGCAAATACGCAGTATTTT. Translating gives CASSDSQGANTQYF.

The chain couples TRBV5-1 to TRBJ2-3, with TRBD1 identical over 7 bases. Germline-derived CDR1 and CDR2 are SGHRS and YFSETQ. V was clipped by 1 base and J by 4 bases; unmatched bases: 3. The CDR3 loop spans 14 amino acids. This chain's CDR3 is CASSLLQGADTQYF. In DNA, the CDR3 is TGCGCCAGCAGCTTGCTTCAGGGGGCAGATACGCAGTATTTT.

A word on this clonotype: The missing conserved phenylalanine or tryptophan at the end of this CDR3 makes a read error likely. The rearrangement uses TRBV7-9 and TRBJ2-7; D perhaps matches TRBD2 (6 bases). There are 14 residues in the CDR3. Germline assignment: CDR1 SEHNR and CDR2 FQNEAQ (reference sequence). CDR3 DNA: TGCGCCAGCAGCTTCGGGGGACCCTCCTACGAGCAGTACCTC. Its translation: CASSFGGPSYEQYL.

The J gene is TRBJ2-7, the V gene TRBV7-8; TRBD1 matches 10 bases. CDR1 and CDR2 (germline): SGHVS, FQNEAQ. CDR3 length: 12 residues. V lost 10 bases to trimming and J lost 3 bases; unmatched junction nucleotides: 3. The CDR3 sequence: CATRTGGYEQYF. The CDR3, as DNA: TGTGCCACTCGGACAGGGGGCTACGAGCAGTACTTC.

The V call is TRBV2, the J call TRBJ2-7, with D tentatively TRBD1 (6 bases). Germline CDR1 reads SNHLY; CDR2 reads FYNNEI. Trimming took 6 bases from V and 2 from J, leaving 17 bases between them. The CDR3 runs 15 residues. CDR3 in DNA: TGTGCCAGCAGCTACAAGGCAGGGGTGACCTACGAGCAGTACTTC. Translating gives CASSYKAGVTYEQYF. Using reference TRBV2 and TRBJ2-7 for the parts outside the CDR3, the full variable domain is EPEVTQTPSHQVTQMGQEVILRCVPISNHLYFYWYRQILGQKVEFLVSFYNNEISEKSEIFDDQFSVERPDGSNFTLKIRSTKLEDSAMYFCASSYKAGVTYEQYFGPGTRLTVT.

Only one count was recorded for this clonotype. The V and J genes are TRBV20-1 and TRBJ1-5; TRBD1 matches at 9 bases. The germline V gene has CDR1 DFQATT and CDR2 SNEGSKA (reference sequence). V shed 3 bases, J shed 7 bases, and the junction held 7 bases outside the gene matches. The CDR3 extends over 14 amino acids. The CDR3 spells CSASPGQGGQPQHF. CDR3 coding DNA: TGCAGTGCTAGCCCGGGACAGGGAGGACAGCCCCAGCATTTT.

J is TRBJ2-3 and V is TRBV7-3; D may be TRBD1 or TRBD2 (5 bases each). The CDR3 length is 13 residues. Germline assignment: CDR1 SGHTA and CDR2 FQGTGA. V lost 5 bases, J lost 8 bases, and 14 bases lay in between. CDR3 sequence reads: CASSLRGDGTQYF. In nucleotides, the CDR3 is TGTGCCAGCAGCCTCCGTGGGGACGGTACGCAGTATTTT. The full variable domain, completed using reference TRBV7-3 and TRBJ2-3, is GAGVSQTPSNKVTEKGKYVELRCDPISGHTALYWYRQSLGQGPEFLIYFQGTGAADDSGLPNDRFFAVRPEGSVSTLKIQRTERGDSAVYLCASSLRGDGTQYFGPGTRLTVL.

The rearrangement joins TRBV7-2 to TRBJ2-7, with D maybe TRBD1 (5 bases). Trimming took 5 bases from V and 5 from J, leaving 28 bases between them. Per the germline V gene, CDR1 is SGHTA and CDR2 is FQGNSA. CDR3 length: 18 residues. CDR3 coding DNA: TGTGCCAGCAGCCTTAGCCCTCCTGTAAGGGGATATTGGGACGAGCAGTACTTC. Residues: CASSLSPPVRGYWDEQYF.

This clonotype has only a few counts. The V and J genes are TRBV7-8 and TRBJ1-2; D not resolved. Looked up from germline, CDR1 is SGHVS and CDR2 is FQNEAQ. The CDR3 runs to 16 residues. V lost 1 base and J lost 3, with 15 bases in between. CDR3 residues: CASSLVYGEKDYGYTF. As DNA, the CDR3 is TGTGCCAGCAGCTTAGTGTACGGGGAAAAGGACTATGGCTACACCTTC.

A note on this clonotype: Germline and junction disagree at one end, which may indicate a read error. CDR3 sequence: CSARDQITGNTIYF. The CDR3 DNA is TGCAGCGCTAGAGATCAGATTACTGGAAACACCATATATTTT. This chain connects TRBV20-1 to TRBJ1-3; D not resolved. From germline, CDR1 is DFQATT and CDR2 SNEGSKA (reference sequence). This CDR3 region has 14 residues.

This clonotype was found a few times. This rearrangement joins TRBV5-8 to TRBJ2-7; D ambiguous. CDR3 length equals 11 residues. The ends were cut back, 7 bases at V and 4 bases at J, with 9 bases in the middle. Germline CDR1 and CDR2: SGHTS and YDEGEE. Here the CDR3 reads CASEAAYEQYF. As DNA, the CDR3 is TGTGCCAGCGAGGCCGCTTACGAGCAGTACTTC.